This TCR beta chain was sequenced during a study of radiotherapy plus CTLA-4 blockade in lung cancer. Across the whole study: Disease control was present in roughly 29% of patients, and objective responses in approximately 20%.

As regards this clone: Its antigen remains unknown.

Generated by immunoSEQ multiplex PCR, the TCRdb table keeps only in-frame clones and is missing some. This table holds about 51,000 clones, about 76% found once. Study findings and constraints: After treatment with radiotherapy plus ipilimumab, TCR clones that came from the tumor expanded in blood. In blood, early T cell clone dynamics reportedly predicted response best, together with interferon-beta.

This CDR3 is 16 amino acids long. The V gene's germline CDR1 is SGHAT and CDR2 FQDESV (reference sequence). Trimming cost V 1 base and J 9 bases; bases outside gene matches: 12. Chemo-refractory metastatic non-small-cell lung cancer patients were treated with focal radiation plus CTLA-4 blockade with ipilimumab. Sequenced material: peripheral blood, taken from a patient treated with radiotherapy plus ipilimumab. The V gene is TRBV11-1, the J gene TRBJ1-2; TRBD1 aligns across 9 bases. The TCR sequence derives from a human donor with non-small cell lung cancer whose response to radiotherapy plus ipilimumab could not be evaluated. For the CDR3, the DNA is TGTGCCAGCAGCTTAGTATTGAGGGACAGGGCTAGCAGCTACACCTTC. It translates to CASSLVLRDRASSYTF.